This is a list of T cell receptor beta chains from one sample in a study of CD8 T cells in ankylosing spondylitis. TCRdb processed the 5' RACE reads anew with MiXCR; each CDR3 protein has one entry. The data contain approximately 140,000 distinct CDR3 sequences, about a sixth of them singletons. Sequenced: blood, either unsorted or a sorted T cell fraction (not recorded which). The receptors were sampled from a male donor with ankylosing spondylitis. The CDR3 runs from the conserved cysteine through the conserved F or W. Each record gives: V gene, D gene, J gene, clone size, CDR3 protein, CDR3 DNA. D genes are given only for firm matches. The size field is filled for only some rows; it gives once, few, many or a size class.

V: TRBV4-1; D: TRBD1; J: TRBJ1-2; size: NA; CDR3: CASSDRDRDHGYTF; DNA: TGCGCCAGCAGCGACCGGGACAGGGACCATGGCTACACCTTC
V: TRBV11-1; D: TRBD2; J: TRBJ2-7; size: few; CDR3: CASSENVWASGRGDEQYF; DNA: TGTGCCAGCAGCGAAAATGTCTGGGCTAGCGGGAGAGGAGACGAGCAGTACTTC
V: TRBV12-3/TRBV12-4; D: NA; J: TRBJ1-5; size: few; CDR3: CASSLWGEAGQPQHF; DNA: TGTGCCAGCAGTTTGTGGGGCGAGGCGGGTCAGCCCCAGCATTTT
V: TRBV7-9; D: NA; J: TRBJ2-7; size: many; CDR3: CASSFGAEQYF; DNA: TGTGCCAGCAGCTTCGGGGCCGAGCAGTACTTC
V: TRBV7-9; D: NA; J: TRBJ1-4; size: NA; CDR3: CASSFGQLTTNEKLFF; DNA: TGTGCCAGCAGCTTTGGGCAGCTTACAACTAATGAAAAACTGTTTTTT
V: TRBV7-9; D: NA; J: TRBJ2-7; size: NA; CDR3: CASSLVTGDYEQYF; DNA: TGTGCCAGCAGCTTAGTAACGGGGGATTACGAGCAGTACTTC
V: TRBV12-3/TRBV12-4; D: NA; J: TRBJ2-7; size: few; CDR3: CASSLGSTYEQYF; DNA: TGTGCCAGCAGCCTCGGGAGTACCTACGAGCAGTACTTC
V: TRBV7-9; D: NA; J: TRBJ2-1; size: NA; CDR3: CASWRGGYNEQFF; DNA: TGTGCCTCCTGGCGAGGGGGGTACAATGAGCAGTTCTTC
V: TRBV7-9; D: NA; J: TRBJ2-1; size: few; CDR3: CASSKGNEQFF; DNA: TGTGCCAGCAGCAAGGGAAATGAGCAGTTCTTC
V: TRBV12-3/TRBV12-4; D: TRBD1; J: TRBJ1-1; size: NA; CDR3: CASSHWGQGFGAFF; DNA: TGTGCCAGCAGCCATTGGGGACAGGGCTTCGGTGCTTTCTTT
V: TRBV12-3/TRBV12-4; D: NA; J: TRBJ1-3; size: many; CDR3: CASLRSGNTIYF; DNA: TGTGCCTCCTTACGCTCTGGAAACACCATATATTTT
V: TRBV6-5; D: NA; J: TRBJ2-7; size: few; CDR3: CASSSSFLAYEQYF; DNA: TGTGCCAGCAGTTCCTCTTTTCTGGCCTACGAGCAGTACTTC
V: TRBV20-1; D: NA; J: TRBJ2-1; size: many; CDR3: CSARDRSNYNEQFF; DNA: TGCAGTGCTAGAGATCGGTCCAATTACAATGAGCAGTTCTTC
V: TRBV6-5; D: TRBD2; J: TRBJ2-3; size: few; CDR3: CASSYLWTSGSPDTQYF; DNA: TGTGCCAGCAGTTACCTTTGGACTAGCGGGAGCCCAGATACGCAGTATTTT
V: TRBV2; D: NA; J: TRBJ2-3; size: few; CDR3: CASSEWLATTDTQYF; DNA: TGTGCCAGCAGTGAATGGCTAGCGACGACAGATACGCAGTATTTT
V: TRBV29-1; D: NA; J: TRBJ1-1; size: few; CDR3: CSVVQLNTEAFF; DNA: TGCAGCGTTGTACAGCTGAACACTGAAGCTTTCTTT